What follows is one TCR beta chain and its context. The germline V and J ends were trimmed by 0 bases and 0 bases, with 8 bases remaining between them. This CDR3 is 15 amino acids long. Germline V CDR1 and CDR2: SGHRS, YFSETQ. This entry belongs to a study of OX40 agonist ivuxolimab in advanced cancers. This table comes from immunoSEQ multiplex PCR, and its TCRdb copy is limited to in-frame clones, with some not included. The repertoire holds over 45,000 clones, with 88% as singletons. The sample in question was CD4+ or CD8+ T cells sorted from blood, obtained in a trial of the OX40 agonist ivuxolimab. The chain is built from TRBV5-1 and TRBJ2-3; D gene unclear. This receptor was obtained from an adult with an advanced solid tumor such as melanoma, head and neck, liver or kidney cancer. The CDR3 DNA reads TGCGCCAGCAGCTTGGAAGGTAGGAGCACAGATACGCAGTATTTT. It yields the protein CASSLEGRSTDTQYF. Full variable domain (outside the CDR3, taken from reference TRBV5-1 and TRBJ2-3): KAGVTQTPRYLIKTRGQQVTLSCSPISGHRSVSWYQQTPGQGLQFLFEYFSETQRNKGNFPGRFSGRQFSNSRSEMNVSTLELGDSALYLCASSLEGRSTDTQYFGPGTRLTVL.